These T cell receptor beta chains were read from a single sample in a study of cytomegalovirus exposure and HLA in healthy donors. Profiling relied on immunoSEQ multiplex PCR, and the TCRdb table lists in-frame clones only, not all of them. Here the sample spans around 120,000 clones, approximately 80% being singletons. The sequencing sample was made of PBMCs. These receptors all stem from a human donor in good health. Each CDR3 is given with its conserved first and last residue. The D gene is left open where the match is weak. The size of a clone is reported for some rows only, either as once, few or many, or as a class for expanded clones.

size	D	V	J	CDR3	DNA
-	TRBD1	TRBV5-1	TRBJ2-7	CASSLAGQVSYEQYF	TGCGCCAGCAGCTTGGCGGGACAGGTATCCTACGAGCAGTACTTC
-	-	TRBV25-1	TRBJ2-4	CASSVGGSKNIQYF	TGTGCCAGCAGTGTCGGGGGTAGCAAAAACATTCAGTACTTC
-	-	TRBV2	TRBJ1-5	CASSPTGGYPMGNQPQHF	TGTGCCAGCAGTCCCACCGGGGGATACCCCATGGGCAATCAGCCCCAGCATTTT
-	TRBD2	TRBV5-1	TRBJ2-5	CASSLGGTSRGQETQYF	TGCGCCAGCAGCTTGGGGGGGACTAGCCGAGGCCAAGAGACCCAGTACTTC
-	TRBD1	TRBV10-1	TRBJ1-1	CASSTRRGPNTEAFF	TGCGCCAGCAGTACGCGCAGGGGGCCAAACACTGAAGCTTTCTTT
-	TRBD1	TRBV28	TRBJ2-1	CASSSQTRTGGDEQFF	TGTGCCAGCAGTTCTCAAACCCGGACAGGGGGCGATGAGCAGTTCTTC
-	-	TRBV5-1	TRBJ2-3	CASSLGGVPTDTQYF	TGCGCCAGCAGCTTGGGGGGGGTCCCCACAGATACGCAGTATTTT
few	-	TRBV6-5	TRBJ2-7	CASSLQGTLTYEQYF	TGTGCCAGCAGCCTACAGGGAACCTTAACCTACGAGCAGTACTTC
once	TRBD1	TRBV28	TRBJ1-1	CASSSTGNKAFF	TGTGCCAGCAGTTCGACAGGGAATAAAGCTTTCTTT
-	-	TRBV4-1	TRBJ1-6	CASSHPTTRAGRPLHF	TGCGCCAGCAGCCACCCTACCACAAGGGCCGGGAGACCCCTCCACTTT
few	TRBD1	TRBV6-6	TRBJ1-1	CASSYSRTGGSEAFF	TGTGCCAGCAGTTACTCTAGGACAGGGGGTAGTGAAGCTTTCTTT
-	-	TRBV6-5	TRBJ2-6	CASSYSRGSGANVLTF	TGTGCCAGCAGTTACTCCCGGGGCTCTGGGGCCAACGTCCTGACTTTC
-	TRBD1	TRBV7-9	TRBJ2-7	CASSLSDRGALEQYF	TGTGCCAGCAGCTTATCGGACAGGGGAGCCCTCGAGCAGTACTTC
-	TRBD2	TRBV2	TRBJ2-7	CASRNMGLANYEQYF	TGTGCCAGCAGGAACATGGGACTAGCGAACTACGAGCAGTACTTC
-	-	TRBV18	TRBJ1-2	CASSPRGEAGYTF	TGTGCCAGCTCACCGCGAGGGGAGGCTGGCTACACCTTC
few	TRBD1	TRBV10-3	TRBJ1-2	CAIRGDRAIDFGYGYTF	TGTGCCATCAGGGGGGACAGGGCTATTGATTTCGGCTATGGCTACACCTTC
-	-	TRBV6-5	TRBJ1-3	CASSYSRGGRGNTIYF	TGTGCCAGCAGTTACTCGAGGGGGGGTAGAGGAAACACCATATATTTT
-	TRBD2	TRBV6-6	TRBJ2-7	CASTPREGRNYEQYF	TGTGCCAGCACCCCAAGGGAGGGCCGGAACTACGAGCAGTACTTC
-	-	TRBV29-1	TRBJ2-5	CSAKSTGEYF	TGCAGCGCTAAAAGCACGGGGGAGTACTTC
-	-	TRBV7-9	TRBJ1-1	CASSYRVNTEAFF	TGTGCCAGCAGCTACAGGGTAAACACTGAAGCTTTCTTT
-	-	TRBV7-6	TRBJ1-3	CASSLASNSRSGNTIYF	TGTGCCAGCAGCTTAGCGAGTAACAGCCGCTCTGGAAACACCATATATTTT
few	TRBD1	TRBV10-3	TRBJ1-5	CAISRDSGSNQPQHF	TGTGCCATCAGTCGGGACAGCGGGAGCAATCAGCCCCAGCATTTT
once	TRBD1	TRBV19	TRBJ2-1	CASGSGGLGGYNEQFF	TGTGCCAGTGGCTCAGGGGGCTTGGGGGGATACAATGAGCAGTTCTTC
few	TRBD1	TRBV6-4	TRBJ1-6	CASSEGQGFNSPLHF	TGTGCCAGCAGTGAGGGACAGGGGTTTAATTCACCCCTCCACTTT
few	-	TRBV5-1	TRBJ2-1	CASSFVPDSGNEQFF	TGCGCCAGCAGCTTCGTGCCGGATTCAGGTAATGAGCAGTTCTTC
few	TRBD1	TRBV6-1	TRBJ2-1	CASRAGTGYNEQFF	TGTGCCAGCAGAGCCGGGACAGGTTACAATGAGCAGTTCTTC
-	-	TRBV5-4	TRBJ2-5	CASSFRALAVQETQYF	TGTGCCAGCAGCTTTCGAGCGTTAGCGGTACAAGAGACCCAGTACTTC
few	-	TRBV7-9	TRBJ2-2	CASIKKATGMNTGELFF	TGTGCCAGCATCAAAAAGGCAACAGGGATGAACACCGGGGAGCTGTTTTTT
-	-	TRBV21-1	TRBJ1-5	CASSKGREISQPQHF	TGTGCCAGCAGCAAGGGGAGGGAAATAAGTCAGCCCCAGCATTTT
-	-	TRBV18	TRBJ2-2	CASSPLPGGELFF	TGTGCCAGCTCACCACTTCCGGGAGGGGAGCTGTTTTTT
few	-	TRBV13	TRBJ2-1	CASSLITDSQNEQFF	TGTGCCAGCAGCTTAATTACGGACAGCCAAAATGAGCAGTTCTTC
-	-	TRBV21-1	TRBJ2-1	CASSNGTSGNSYNEQFF	TGTGCCAGCAGCAATGGGACTAGCGGGAATTCCTACAATGAGCAGTTCTTC
-	TRBD1	TRBV14	TRBJ1-6	CASSPTDRDASPLHF	TGTGCCAGCAGCCCAACTGACAGGGACGCATCACCCCTCCACTTT
-	TRBD2	TRBV4-1	TRBJ2-3	CASSQDVGGRAEPDTQYF	TGCGCCAGCAGCCAAGATGTGGGCGGGAGGGCCGAACCAGATACGCAGTATTTT
-	TRBD1	TRBV28	TRBJ2-5	CASSLWGTDHSGETQYF	TGTGCCAGCAGTTTATGGGGGACAGACCACTCGGGGGAGACCCAGTACTTC
-	TRBD2	TRBV28	TRBJ2-3	CASSSPGLAGVRGTDTQYF	TGTGCCAGCAGTTCTCCGGGACTAGCGGGAGTGAGGGGCACAGATACGCAGTATTTT
-	-	TRBV6-5	TRBJ1-2	CASSFEYRAGGYTF	TGTGCCAGCAGTTTTGAATACAGGGCTGGCGGCTACACCTTC
-	-	TRBV27	TRBJ1-2	CASSPDPTPRANYGYTF	TGTGCCAGCAGCCCGGACCCAACTCCGCGGGCTAACTATGGCTACACCTTC
once	TRBD2	TRBV7-8	TRBJ2-7	CASSLGSGRMYEQYF	TGTGCCAGCAGCTTAGGTAGCGGGAGGATGTACGAGCAGTACTTC
-	-	TRBV9	TRBJ2-5	CASSALDLTGETQYF	TGTGCCAGCAGCGCCCTGGACTTGACCGGGGAGACCCAGTACTTC
-	-	TRBV27	TRBJ2-2	CASSTRRGGTGELFF	TGTGCCAGCAGTACCCGGAGGGGAGGTACCGGGGAGCTGTTTTTT
few	-	TRBV6-6	TRBJ1-2	CASSYTGSLGYTF	TGTGCCAGCAGCTATACAGGTTCCTTAGGCTACACCTTC
once	-	TRBV6-5	TRBJ1-1	CASSQGSGIPEAFF	TGTGCCAGCAGTCAGGGGTCGGGGATCCCTGAAGCTTTCTTT
-	TRBD1	TRBV6-1	TRBJ1-2	CASSELTGIGGYTF	TGTGCCAGCAGTGAGCTGACAGGGATTGGCGGCTACACCTTC
once	-	TRBV27	TRBJ1-2	CASSLVAGRSGYTF	TGTGCCAGCAGTTTAGTCGCAGGGCGGTCTGGCTACACCTTC
-	-	TRBV27	TRBJ2-6	CASSLSSRSSGANVLTF	TGTGCCAGCAGTTTATCGAGTAGGAGCTCTGGGGCCAACGTCCTGACTTTC